This TCR beta chain stems from a study of shared clonotypes between healthy human individuals. Execution of the assay was at deep level. TCRdb's table, derived via immunoSEQ multiplex PCR, lists solely in-frame clones and lacks some. This table has roughly 2.1 million clones, about 92% appearing once. Study results and limitations: In several donors, approximately 5% of naive CD4 clonotypes appeared in common. Only blood samples were collected, and tissue repertoires likely differ. Richness estimates generally favored naive over memory subsets.

Naive CD8 cells comprised CD45RO-negative, CCR7-positively selected cells, excluding terminally differentiated effector memory CD45RA+ cells. On this clone: Antigen unknown. Additional DNA sequences in this sample encode the identical CDR3.

The sequenced material came from naive CD8+ T cells from PBMCs. The receptor's source is a man aged 18 to 30 in good health. Some clones in this sample may be carry-over from other donors' samples.

The DNA of the CDR3 is TGTGCCAGCAGTTTACCAGGCACTGAAGCTTTCTTT. Residues: CASSLPGTEAFF. V usage is TRBV27 and J usage is TRBJ1-1; no definite D call. Germline CDR1 is MNHEY and CDR2 is SMNVEV (reference sequence). CDR3 length: 12 amino acids. The V end lost 2 bases, the J end lost 4 bases, and 5 bases lay between the germline ends.